The entry that follows covers one T cell receptor beta chain sequence. Antigen unknown. Participants, patients aged 18 to 65, had newly diagnosed hyperthyroidism with a duration under 2 months. The investigators amplified TCR beta CDR3 regions from RNA transcripts. In the first-round RT-PCR of the TCR CDR3, the HTBI primer set was used. TCRdb reanalysed the multiplex PCR reads using MiXCR and keeps one entry per CDR3 protein. The table records around 800,000 distinct CDR3 sequences, 35% to 40% of them present only once. These data come from a study of T cells in Graves' hyperthyroidism and ophthalmopathy. General observations from the study: The authors' 13 V-J model separated ophthalmopathy from stable hyperthyroidism. Ophthalmopathy onset followed model prediction by a median about 6.5 months.

Germline-derived CDR1 and CDR2 are MGHDK and SYGVNS. The length of the CDR3 is 14 residues. Germline trimming cut 5 bases from V and 5 bases from J; bases unmatched to any gene: 9. The gene calls are TRBV25-1 and TRBJ2-7; the match to TRBD1 covers 7 bases. The sample taken for sequencing was blood. The clonotype was recovered from a man between 18 and 35 years old with Graves' hyperthyroidism. CDR3 in amino acids: CASSLRGQSHEQYF. The DNA for the CDR3 is TGTGCCAGCAGTTTACGGGGACAGTCCCACGAGCAGTACTTC.